This T cell receptor (beta chain) was sequenced for a study of blood T cell repertoires in COVID-19. Study summary: Samples of COVID-19 (acute and convalescent) were obtained from the United States, Italy and Spain.

The CDR3 loop spans 16 amino acids. Trimming removed 1 base at V and 1 base at J, with 13 bases between. The germline V gene has CDR1 MGHRA and CDR2 YSYEKL. The protocol was immunoSEQ multiplex PCR, while the TCRdb copy is restricted to in-frame clones and leaves out a portion. The table includes roughly 300,000 clones, roughly 90% detected once. The chain has TRBV4-1 and TRBJ1-1; perhaps TRBD1 as D (6 bases). The sequence derives from a woman in her 30s who had recovered from COVID-19. Sequencing input: PBMCs or T cells enriched from blood (not recorded which). Here the CDR3 reads CASSQGPGGWNTEAFF. In DNA form, the CDR3 reads TGCGCCAGCAGCCAAGGTCCGGGGGGCTGGAACACTGAAGCTTTCTTT.